Listed below are T cell receptor beta chains from one sample, sequenced in a study of Graves' ophthalmopathy and Graves' hyperthyroidism. Each CDR3 protein gets one entry after TCRdb re-called the multiplex PCR reads with MiXCR. The table has fewer than 400,000 distinct CDR3 sequences, 18% seen once. The material sequenced was peripheral blood. These receptors all come from a woman aged 18-29 years with Graves' ophthalmopathy. Both conserved end residues are part of each CDR3. The D gene is left open where the match is weak. Clone size is given for some rows only: seen once, a few or many times, or a class if the clone is expanded.

v_call,clone_size,j_call,d_call,cdr3_aa,cdr3_nt
TRBV11-2,-,TRBJ2-5,-,CSSSLGAGTETQYF,TGTTCCAGCAGCCTAGGGGCAGGGACGGAGACCCAGTACTTC
TRBV27,few,TRBJ2-6,-,CASSFWPGANVLTF,TGTGCCAGCAGTTTCTGGCCAGGGGCCAACGTCCTGACTTTC
TRBV20-1,many,TRBJ1-5,-,CSAMGPSRTYSNQPQHF,TGCAGTGCTATGGGACCGTCCCGAACTTATAGCAATCAGCCCCAGCATTTT
TRBV7-9,many,TRBJ2-7,TRBD1,CASSSDREYEQYF,TGTGCCAGCAGCTCCGACAGGGAATACGAGCAGTACTTC
TRBV6-1,many,TRBJ1-6,-,CASTQTRDSYSPLHF,TGTGCCAGCACCCAGACTCGAGATTCCTATTCACCCCTCCACTTT
TRBV20-1,many,TRBJ2-5,TRBD2,CSARVRLAGGGTQYF,TGCAGTGCTAGAGTACGGCTAGCGGGGGGAGGGACCCAGTACTTC
TRBV28,many,TRBJ1-1,-,CASTTGGLGRGAFF,TGTGCCAGCACCACGGGTGGGTTAGGGAGAGGTGCTTTCTTT
TRBV28,-,TRBJ1-5,TRBD1,CAITGTGGNQPQHF,TGTGCCATCACGGGGACAGGGGGCAATCAGCCCCAGCATTTT
TRBV24-1,many,TRBJ2-5,-,CATRGRSGGTQYF,TGTGCCACCAGGGGACGCTCCGGAGGGACCCAGTACTTC
TRBV6-5,-,TRBJ2-7,-,CASSYSRADRRTYF,TGTGCCAGCAGTTACTCAAGGGCCGACCGTCGCACTTACTTC
TRBV15,many,TRBJ2-7,TRBD1,CATSRVRDRINYEQYF,TGTGCCACCAGCAGAGTCCGGGACAGGATAAACTACGAGCAGTACTTC
TRBV20-1,many,TRBJ2-2,TRBD2,CSARLADFTGELFF,TGCAGTGCTAGACTAGCGGACTTCACCGGGGAGCTGTTTTTT
TRBV28,-,TRBJ1-2,TRBD1,CASSRPGQTYTF,TGTGCCAGCAGCCGACCGGGACAGACTTACACCTTC
TRBV3-1,many,TRBJ1-2,-,CASSPDRLGSYTF,TGTGCCAGCAGCCCCGACAGGTTGGGCAGCTACACCTTC
TRBV7-8,-,TRBJ2-7,TRBD2,CASSRGLAGAAEQYF,TGTGCCAGCAGCCGTGGACTAGCGGGAGCAGCTGAGCAGTACTTC
TRBV28,many,TRBJ2-5,TRBD1,CASSLPGQGEETQYF,TGTGCCAGCAGTTTACCGGGACAGGGAGAAGAGACCCAGTACTTC
TRBV6-2/TRBV6-3,many,TRBJ1-2,-,CASSYRTNYGYTF,TGTGCCAGCAGTTACCGGACTAACTATGGCTACACCTTC
TRBV7-2,many,TRBJ2-4,TRBD1,CASSLQDRGQYF,TGTGCCAGCAGCTTACAGGACAGGGGTCAGTACTTC
TRBV14,many,TRBJ2-7,-,CASSPRTYEQYF,TGTGCCAGCAGCCCCCGCACCTACGAGCAGTACTTC
TRBV6-5,many,TRBJ1-3,-,CASSSRGGPGNTIYF,TGTGCCAGCAGTTCCCGCGGAGGGCCTGGAAACACCATATATTTT